The 29 T cell receptor beta chains below come from one sample, sequenced in a study of beta chain features in type 1 diabetes. For these receptors, no antigen is known. Every bit of the isolated RNA underwent reverse transcription, so sequencing read expressed TCRB transcripts. The repertoire was sequenced with immunoSEQ multiplex PCR; TCRdb's copy has only in-frame clones and lacks some. Among some 350,000 clones, 8% to 10% were seen once, and the ten largest hold roughly 0.6%. The study's findings and limits: Shorter TCRB CDR3s, moderately but significantly so, marked every one of the four CD4+ subsets in Type 1 diabetes patients.

What was sequenced was central memory CD4+ T cells from blood. The receptors here all came from a man aged 30-40 years with type 1 diabetes.

This clone came up a few times. Other DNA variants within this sample encode the same CDR3. This rearrangement joins TRBV20-1 to TRBJ2-5; D is perhaps TRBD2 (5 bases). Trimming stripped 3 bases from V and 3 bases from J, with 5 bases between. Germline CDR1 and CDR2: DFQATT and SNEGSKA (reference sequence). The CDR3 loop spans 11 amino acids. Written as DNA, the CDR3 is TGCAGTGCTAGGAGGGAAGAGACCCAGTACTTC. It codes for CSARREETQYF.

The V and J genes are TRBV7-2 and TRBJ2-1; 10 bases are shared with TRBD1. The germline gives CDR1 SGHTA, CDR2 FQGNSA. This CDR3 has 15 amino acids. Trimming at V came to 4 bases and at J to 4 bases, leaving 4 bases not matched to a gene. The CDR3 nucleotides are TGTGCCAGCAGCTCCGGGACAGGGGATTACAATGAGCAGTTCTTC. Its protein is CASSSGTGDYNEQFF.

This clone was found many times. This sample includes further DNA sequences coding for the same CDR3. The chain carries TRBV6-1 and TRBJ1-1; 10 nucleotides align to TRBD1. Germline-derived CDR1 and CDR2 are MNHNS and SASEGT. Trimming took 2 bases from V and 4 from J; bases not matched to a gene: 1. This CDR3 spans 14 amino acids. The CDR3 nucleotides read TGTGCCAGCAGTGAATGGACAGGGGGCACTGAAGCTTTCTTT. Amino acids: CASSEWTGGTEAFF.

This clone was seen a few times. The gene calls are TRBV10-2 and TRBJ1-2; D gene ambiguous. CDR1 is WSHSY, CDR2 SAAADI, per germline. Trimming left V 7 bases short and J 5 bases short, with 8 bases between. The CDR3 covers 11 residues. CDR3 amino acids: CASTDEYGYTF. The CDR3 nucleotides read TGCGCCAGCACCGATGAGTATGGCTACACCTTC.

The rearrangement links TRBV29-1 to TRBJ2-3, with D possibly TRBD2 on 5 matching bases. The CDR3 is 11 residues long. CDR1 and CDR2 from the germline V gene are SQVTM and ANQGSEA. Trimming took off 5 bases at V and 3 bases at J, with 6 bases between the two ends. In DNA, the CDR3 is TGCAGCGTTACTAGTACAGATACGCAGTATTTT. Protein product: CSVTSTDTQYF.

This sequence joins TRBV27 and TRBJ1-2, with 8 bases identical to TRBD1. The CDR3 totals 16 residues. The V gene's germline CDR1 is MNHEY and CDR2 SMNVEV (reference sequence). V shed 5 bases and J 4 bases; nucleotides not matched to a gene: 12. The CDR3 DNA is TGTGCCAGCAGTAACTCGGACAGGGAGGTTTTCTATGGCTACACCTTC. Translating it yields CASSNSDREVFYGYTF.

This clone has only a few counts. CDR3 DNA: TGTGCCTGGATTCCGTCAGTGGGGGAGACCCAGTACTTC. This codes for CAWIPSVGETQYF. The chain is built from TRBV30 and TRBJ2-5; no definite D call. CDR1 and CDR2 from the germline V gene are GTSNPN and SVGIG (reference sequence). The CDR3 extends over 13 amino acids. The V end was cut by 4 bases, the J end by 5 bases, with 14 bases between.

The V and J genes are TRBV19 and TRBJ2-1; tentatively, D is TRBD2 (6 bases). The length of the CDR3 is 13 residues. Germline assignment: CDR1 LNHDA and CDR2 SQIVND (reference sequence). Trimming took off 7 bases at V and 9 bases at J, with 16 bases between the two ends. The CDR3 nucleotides read TGTGCCAGTACCCGACTAGAGGGATCTGAGCAGTTCTTC. Translating gives CASTRLEGSEQFF.

This clone turned up a few times. V is TRBV18 and J is TRBJ1-4; D perhaps matches TRBD1 (6 bases). The CDR3 has 15 residues. Between the trimmed V and J ends, which lost 6 bases and 3 bases, there was a span of 14 bases. CDR1 and CDR2 from the germline V gene are KGHSH and LQKENI. The CDR3 DNA reads as TGTGCCAGCTCGCACAGGGAGTCGGCTAATGAAAAACTGTTTTTT. Protein: CASSHRESANEKLFF.

This sequence joins TRBV5-1 and TRBJ2-7, with D possibly being TRBD2 (6 bases). The V end was cut by 4 bases, the J end by 5 bases, with 19 bases between. The CDR3 is 15 residues long. CDR1 and CDR2 from the germline V gene are SGHRS and YFSETQ. CDR3 protein: CASSTRLESSHEQYF. The CDR3 DNA is TGCGCCAGCAGCACCAGACTAGAAAGTTCCCACGAGCAGTACTTC.

The chain uses TRBV4-1 and TRBJ2-2, with TRBD2 matching 11 bases. Germline trimming cut 0 bases from V and 13 bases from J; bases unmatched to any gene: 7. Germline-derived CDR1 and CDR2 are MGHRA and YSYEKL. There are 15 residues in the CDR3. Here the CDR3 reads CASSQDGLAGGRLFF. CDR3 nucleotides: TGCGCCAGCAGCCAAGATGGTCTAGCGGGAGGACGGCTGTTTTTT.

This clone was seen at least ten times. J is TRBJ2-7 and V is TRBV2; 8 nucleotides line up with TRBD1. The length of the CDR3 is 15 residues. The V segment lost 6 bases and the J segment 4 bases; nucleotides outside the gene matches: 11. Germline CDR1 is SNHLY and CDR2 is FYNNEI. In DNA form, the CDR3 reads TGTGCCAGCAGGAAAAACAGGGGGTGGGAATACGAGCAGTACTTC. It codes for CASRKNRGWEYEQYF.

In this sample, this clone turned up many times. The chain carries TRBV28 and TRBJ1-2; unclear D gene. Germline V CDR1 and CDR2: MDHEN, SYDVKM. The V end lost 6 bases, the J end lost 3 bases, and 5 bases lay between the germline ends. CDR3 length: 11 amino acids. CDR3 region: CASRDDYGYTF. CDR3 coding DNA: TGTGCCAGCAGAGATGACTATGGCTACACCTTC.

V usage is TRBV7-2 and J usage is TRBJ1-6; possibly TRBD1 for D (6 bases). This CDR3 contains 12 residues. The germline V gene has CDR1 SGHTA and CDR2 FQGNSA. Trimming took 5 bases from V and 12 from J, leaving 11 bases between them. CDR3 sequence: CASSLNREPLHF. CDR3 in DNA: TGTGCCAGCAGCCTTAACAGGGAACCCCTCCACTTT.

The chain uses TRBV5-1 and TRBJ1-1; 8 bases are shared with TRBD1. CDR3 length: 15 residues. V was pared by 4 bases and J by 6 bases, with 11 bases of the junction left unmatched. From germline, CDR1 is SGHRS and CDR2 YFSETQ. In nucleotides, the CDR3 is TGCGCCAGCAGCGGTGGGACAGGCCGGACCCCTGAAGCTTTCTTT. Protein sequence: CASSGGTGRTPEAFF. The full variable domain, rest sourced from reference TRBV5-1 and TRBJ1-1, is KAGVTQTPRYLIKTRGQQVTLSCSPISGHRSVSWYQQTPGQGLQFLFEYFSETQRNKGNFPGRFSGRQFSNSRSEMNVSTLELGDSALYLCASSGGTGRTPEAFFGQGTRLTVV.

The table lists this clone with a few counts. The V gene is TRBV28, the J gene TRBJ2-3, with unresolved D. Germline CDR1 reads MDHEN; CDR2 reads SYDVKM. V lost 5 bases, J lost 9 bases, and 12 bases lay in between. The CDR3 is made up of 12 amino acids. CDR3 nucleotides: TGTGCCAGCAGTCTACAGCAACACACGCAGTATTTT. Encoded protein: CASSLQQHTQYF.

This clone was seen many times. The CDR3, as DNA: TGCGCCAGCAGCTTGGCACCACAGGGTTTGCAGTTCTTC. Its protein is CASSLAPQGLQFF. This chain uses TRBV5-1 with TRBJ2-1; D might be TRBD1 (6 bases). This CDR3 is built from 13 residues. From germline, CDR1 is SGHRS and CDR2 YFSETQ. Trimming shortened V by 0 bases and J by 12 bases, and 13 bases separated the two germline ends.

This clone occurred a few times. The chain joins TRBV5-1 to TRBJ2-5; 14 bases fit TRBD2. This CDR3 contains 18 residues. Germline V gene lookup returns CDR1 SGHRS and CDR2 YFSETQ. The V and J ends lost 6 bases and 2 bases, in that order; junction bases with no gene match: 12. The CDR3 DNA reads as TGCGCCAGCACCCCGGGACTAGCGGGAGTCTCCTCACAAGAGACCCAGTACTTC. It codes for CASTPGLAGVSSQETQYF. Full variable domain (remainder filled in from reference TRBV5-1 and TRBJ2-5): KAGVTQTPRYLIKTRGQQVTLSCSPISGHRSVSWYQQTPGQGLQFLFEYFSETQRNKGNFPGRFSGRQFSNSRSEMNVSTLELGDSALYLCASTPGLAGVSSQETQYFGPGTRLLVL.

This clone has ten or more counts. This chain links TRBV10-3 with TRBJ2-4; tentatively, D is TRBD1 (5 bases). V lost 10 bases, J lost 3 bases, and 19 bases lay in between. There are 15 residues in the CDR3. The V gene's germline CDR1 is ENHRY and CDR2 SYGVKD. The CDR3 bases are TGTGCCAGCAACAACCTAAGGGGTGGCAAAAACATTCAGTACTTC. Encoded protein: CASNNLRGGKNIQYF.

V usage is TRBV28 and J usage is TRBJ1-5; 8 bases are shared with TRBD1. Germline values: CDR1 MDHEN, CDR2 SYDVKM. With 5 bases clipped from V and 3 bases from J, the junction kept 9 bases outside the gene matches. This CDR3 has 16 amino acids. The CDR3 here is CASSTGGIINNQPQHF. CDR3 coding DNA: TGTGCCAGCAGTACAGGGGGTATTATCAACAATCAGCCCCAGCATTTT.

There are a few counts of this clone. This chain uses TRBV5-4 with TRBJ2-4; D call uncertain. Between the trimmed V and J ends, which lost 4 bases and 8 bases, there was a span of 13 bases. The V gene's germline CDR1 is SGHNT and CDR2 YYREEE (reference sequence). The CDR3 covers 13 residues. In DNA form, the CDR3 reads TGTGCCAGCAGCCAAGATGGTCCCCACATTCAGTACTTC. It encodes CASSQDGPHIQYF.

The chain has TRBV6-5 and TRBJ2-2; D is tentatively TRBD1 or TRBD2 (5 bases each). Trimming pared 8 bases from V and 4 bases from J, leaving 11 bases between. The germline V gene encodes CDR1 MNHEY and CDR2 SVGAGI. The CDR3 is 13 residues long. The CDR3 bases are TGTGCCAGCGGACGGGGACCCACCGGGGAGCTGTTTTTT. Translating it yields CASGRGPTGELFF.

This clone showed up just a few times. The chain carries TRBV11-2 and TRBJ2-1; D might be TRBD2 (5 bases). Germline V CDR1 and CDR2: SGHAT, FQNNGV. Between the trimmed V and J ends, which lost 5 bases and 0 bases, there was a span of 11 bases. The CDR3 consists of 15 residues. The CDR3 bases are TGTGCCAGCAGCACCAGACTAAGCTCCTACAATGAGCAGTTCTTC. It is translated as CASSTRLSSYNEQFF. The whole variable domain, remainder taken from reference TRBV11-2 and TRBJ2-1, is EAGVAQSPRYKIIEKRQSVAFWCNPISGHATLYWYQQILGQGPKLLIQFQNNGVVDDSQLPKDRFSAERLKGVDSTLKIQPAKLEDSAVYLCASSTRLSSYNEQFFGPGTRLTVL.

This sequence joins TRBV5-1 and TRBJ2-3; D gene ambiguous. The CDR3 length is 15 residues. Trimming shortened V by 0 bases and J by 0 bases, and 8 bases separated the two germline ends. Germline CDR1 SGHRS, CDR2 YFSETQ. The CDR3 region has the DNA TGCGCCAGCAGCTTGGGCCGGGCTAGCACAGATACGCAGTATTTT. The encoded protein is CASSLGRASTDTQYF.

This clone showed up many times. The chain carries TRBV19 and TRBJ1-1; D is undetermined. The V end lost 2 bases, the J end lost 3 bases, and 13 bases lay between the germline ends. CDR3 length: 15 residues. The V gene's germline CDR1 is LNHDA and CDR2 SQIVND (reference sequence). The CDR3 DNA is TGTGCCAGTAGTATAACCCACGCAGGTGACACTGAAGCTTTCTTT. Translation gives CASSITHAGDTEAFF.

The V gene is TRBV7-3, the J gene TRBJ2-2; D is unresolved. The germline V gene encodes CDR1 SGHTA and CDR2 FQGTGA. The V end was cut by 2 bases, the J end by 5 bases, with 9 bases between. The CDR3 contains 14 residues. The CDR3 DNA sequence: TGTGCCAGCAGCTTATCTTTGGGAACCGGGGAGCTGTTTTTT. Translating gives CASSLSLGTGELFF.

This clone appeared a few times. The V call is TRBV19, the J call TRBJ1-2; 10 nucleotides line up with TRBD1. This CDR3 is built from 15 residues. V trimming: 5 bases; J trimming: 2 bases; junction bases outside the gene matches: 5. Germline assignment: CDR1 LNHDA and CDR2 SQIVND (reference sequence). CDR3 bases: TGTGCCAGTAGTCGCGGGACAGGGGTCAACTATGGCTACACCTTC. Translation gives CASSRGTGVNYGYTF.

This clone was seen more than once but under ten times. The chain links TRBV5-1 to TRBJ2-4, with D possibly matching TRBD1 (6 bases). Trimming removed 5 bases at V and 8 bases at J, with 17 bases between. This CDR3 spans 14 amino acids. Germline CDR1 SGHRS, CDR2 YFSETQ. The CDR3 nucleotides are TGCGCCAGCAGTTCTCAGGGGCTGGGGGACATTCAGTACTTC. Translation: CASSSQGLGDIQYF.

The V and J genes are TRBV6-5 and TRBJ1-1, with D possibly matching TRBD1 (5 bases). Germline lookup yields CDR1 MNHEY and CDR2 SVGAGI. V was cut by 7 bases and J by 1 base, with 13 bases left in between. CDR3 size: 14 residues. CDR3: CASKLDRQNTEAFF. In DNA, the CDR3 is TGTGCCAGCAAGCTCGACAGACAGAACACTGAAGCTTTCTTT.